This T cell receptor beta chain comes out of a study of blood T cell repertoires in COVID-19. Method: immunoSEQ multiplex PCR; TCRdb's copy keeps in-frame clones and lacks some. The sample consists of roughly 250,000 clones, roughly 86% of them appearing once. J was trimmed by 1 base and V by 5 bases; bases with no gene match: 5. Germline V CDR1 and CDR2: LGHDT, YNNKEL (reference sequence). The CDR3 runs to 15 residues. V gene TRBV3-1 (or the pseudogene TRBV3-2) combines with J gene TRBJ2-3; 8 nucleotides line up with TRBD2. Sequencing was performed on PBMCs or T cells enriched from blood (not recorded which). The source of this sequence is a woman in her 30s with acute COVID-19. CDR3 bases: TGTGCCAGCAGCAGTAGCGGGGACCGCACAGATACGCAGTATTTT. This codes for CASSSSGDRTDTQYF.